This paragraph covers one T cell receptor beta chain sequence. Antigen specificity is unknown. The data originate from a study of shared clonotypes between healthy human individuals. Study outcomes and limitations: Memory subsets generally showed lower estimated richness than naive subsets.

The protocol was immunoSEQ multiplex PCR, while the TCRdb copy is restricted to in-frame clones and leaves out a portion. The sample contains more than 850,000 clones, 78% of which appear only once. The germline V gene has CDR1 SNHLY and CDR2 FYNNEI. The CDR3 runs 16 residues. The TCR sequence derives from a man between 18 and 29 years old in good health. Some clones in this sample may be carry-over from other donors' samples. The rearrangement uses TRBV2 and TRBJ2-5, with 13 positions matching TRBD2. The J call is doubtful: the DNA matches TRBJ2-7 better. Material: memory CD4+ T cells from PBMCs. Subset: CD45RA-negative fraction. In nucleotides, the CDR3 is TGTGCCAGCAGTGTGACTAGCGGGAGGACCTCCTACGAGCAGTACTTC. Amino acids: CASSVTSGRTSYEQYF.